These 29 T cell receptor beta chains share one sample of origin, sequenced in a study of cytomegalovirus exposure and HLA in healthy donors listed by TCRdb under 2017. The library was prepared using the immunoSEQ multiplex PCR assay. TCRdb retrieved this table from immuneACCESS and kept in-frame rearrangements only. Not all clones are present; in checked studies, unresolved V genes account for under half, and no reason is known for the remainder. The sample profile shows 200,000 or so clones; roughly 82% of them were found once. Roughly 6.5% of the sample rests with the top ten. The sample comprised PBMCs. The receptors shown here come from a man aged 18 to 29 in good health and CMV-seropositive.

This clone was detected only once. The chain uses TRBV7-9 and TRBJ1-5; possibly TRBD1 for D (6 bases). V lost 8 bases to trimming and J lost 8 bases, with 16 bases between them. This CDR3 has 13 residues. Germline CDR1 is SEHNR and CDR2 is FQNEAQ (reference sequence). The CDR3 DNA reads TGTGCCAGCGTTCAGGGGTATGGGGAGCCCCAGCATTTT. Its protein is CASVQGYGEPQHF.

This clone turned up a few times. The chain recombines TRBV2 with TRBJ2-1; TRBD2 matches at 8 bases. V shed 5 bases and J 14 bases; nucleotides not matched to a gene: 8. This CDR3 is 12 amino acids long. CDR1 is SNHLY, CDR2 FYNNEI, per germline. The CDR3 loop reads CASSPIAGREFF. CDR3 DNA sequence: TGTGCCAGCAGTCCGATAGCGGGAAGGGAGTTCTTC. Full variable domain (missing parts from reference TRBV2 and TRBJ2-1): EPEVTQTPSHQVTQMGQEVILRCVPISNHLYFYWYRQILGQKVEFLVSFYNNEISEKSEIFDDQFSVERPDGSNFTLKIRSTKLEDSAMYFCASSPIAGREFFGPGTRLTVL.

This chain joins TRBV28 and TRBJ1-2; no definite D call. Trimming pared 9 bases from V and 0 bases from J, leaving 14 bases between. The CDR3 is 14 amino acids. CDR1 and CDR2 from the germline V gene are MDHEN and SYDVKM. CDR3: CASTPGNSNYGYTF. Written as DNA, the CDR3 is TGTGCCAGTACTCCCGGGAACTCTAACTATGGCTACACCTTC.

The chain is built from TRBV27 and TRBJ2-1; weak D call: TRBD2 (5 bases). This CDR3 region has 14 residues. Trimming left V 2 bases short and J 9 bases short, with 14 bases between. Looked up from germline, CDR1 is MNHEY and CDR2 is SMNVEV (reference sequence). The CDR3 sequence: CASSLRYGVGEQFF. The CDR3 coding sequence is TGTGCCAGCAGTTTAAGATACGGGGTAGGTGAGCAGTTCTTC.

This sequence joins TRBV25-1 and TRBJ2-2; TRBD1 matches at 8 bases. The CDR3 totals 14 residues. Trimming removed 7 bases from V and 3 bases from J; junction bases left unmatched: 4. CDR1 MGHDK and CDR2 SYGVNS come from the germline V gene. The CDR3 sequence: CASMDRVDTGELFF. CDR3 in DNA: TGTGCCAGCATGGACAGGGTGGACACCGGGGAGCTGTTTTTT.

V and J are TRBV11-2 and TRBJ2-7; D may be TRBD2 (7 bases). This CDR3 contains 15 residues. Germline V gene lookup returns CDR1 SGHAT and CDR2 FQNNGV. The germline V and J ends were trimmed by 1 base and 0 bases, with 10 bases remaining between them. In DNA form, the CDR3 reads TGTGCCAGCAGCTTAGTGGGGGGGCCCTCCTACGAGCAGTACTTC. It specifies CASSLVGGPSYEQYF.

The chain has TRBV6-4 and TRBJ2-5, with D possibly being TRBD1 (6 bases). The V gene's germline CDR1 is MRHNA and CDR2 SNTAGT. This CDR3 has 16 residues. The V end lost 0 bases, the J end lost 1 base, and 12 bases lay between the germline ends. In DNA form, the CDR3 reads TGTGCCAGCAGTGACTCGATGAGGGACACCCAAGAGACCCAGTACTTC. This gives the protein CASSDSMRDTQETQYF.

The J gene is TRBJ2-1, the V gene TRBV6-4, with 13 bases matching TRBD2. Per germline, CDR1 MRHNA and CDR2 SNTAGT. CDR3 length: 15 residues. Unmatched junction bases numbered 5, after V lost 2 bases and J lost 10 bases. Here the CDR3 reads CASSDGLAGAKEQFF. Written as DNA, the CDR3 is TGTGCCAGCAGTGACGGACTAGCGGGGGCCAAGGAGCAGTTCTTC.

The V and J genes are TRBV5-6 and TRBJ2-2; maybe TRBD2 (6 bases). Germline V gives CDR1 SGHDT, CDR2 YYEEEE. The CDR3 sequence is 12 residues long. V was cut by 3 bases and J by 6 bases, with 6 bases left in between. Here the CDR3 DNA reads TGTGCCAGCAGCTGGGGGGCCGGGGAGCTGTTTTTT. Amino acid sequence: CASSWGAGELFF.

The chain links TRBV2 to TRBJ2-7, with 13 bases that match TRBD2. CDR3 length: 17 amino acids. V was pared by 5 bases and J by 2 bases, with 9 bases of the junction left unmatched. Looked up from germline, CDR1 is SNHLY and CDR2 is FYNNEI. CDR3 in DNA: TGTGCCAGCAGTAAACTGACTAGCGGGAGGATGCCCTACGAGCAGTACTTC. Translation gives CASSKLTSGRMPYEQYF.

This clone was detected only once. V and J are TRBV9 and TRBJ2-2; D gene unclear. Germline loops: CDR1 SGDLS, CDR2 YYNGEE. The V gene lost 5 bases and the J gene lost 0 bases, with 14 bases spanning the gap. CDR3 size: 16 residues. The CDR3 nucleotides read TGTGCCAGCAGTACCCCCCGCGTCGCGAACACCGGGGAGCTGTTTTTT. It translates to CASSTPRVANTGELFF.

V and J are TRBV5-1 and TRBJ2-1, with D unresolved. The germline CDR1 and CDR2 sequences are SGHRS and YFSETQ. V was shortened by 0 bases and J by 4 bases, with 5 bases between the two germline ends. This CDR3 has 13 residues. The CDR3 here is CASSLDRYNEQFF. Written as DNA, the CDR3 is TGCGCCAGCAGCTTGGACAGATACAATGAGCAGTTCTTC.

This clone is a singleton in its sample. The chain uses TRBV13 and TRBJ2-7; 10 nucleotides line up with TRBD1. This CDR3 is 14 amino acids long. V lost 5 bases and J lost 4; bases outside the gene matches: 5. Looked up from germline, CDR1 is PRHDT and CDR2 is FYEKMQ (reference sequence). The CDR3 DNA follows: TGTGCCAGCAGCATACCGGGACAGGGGTACGAGCAGTACTTC. Residues: CASSIPGQGYEQYF.

The chain joins TRBV11-2 to TRBJ1-2; D is possibly TRBD1 (5 bases). Germline lookup yields CDR1 SGHAT and CDR2 FQNNGV. This CDR3 region has 17 residues. Trimming took off 6 bases at V and 6 bases at J, with 26 bases between the two ends. CDR3 bases: TGTGCCAGCAGTTCCCCGGGGGGTTTACAGAAATCGGATGGCTACACCTTC. It encodes CASSSPGGLQKSDGYTF.

The chain links TRBV2 to TRBJ2-2; D ambiguous. The V and J ends lost 3 bases and 5 bases respectively, with 4 bases between them. The CDR3 spans 12 residues. Germline V lookup: CDR1 SNHLY, CDR2 FYNNEI. DNA of the CDR3: TGTGCCAGCAGTGACCCGACCGGGGAGCTGTTTTTT. Its translation: CASSDPTGELFF.

This clone occurred many times. The chain has TRBV18 and TRBJ1-5, with D maybe TRBD1 (5 bases). Germline V gene data show CDR1 as KGHSH and CDR2 as LQKENI. V lost 6 bases, J lost 0 bases, and 18 bases lay in between. This CDR3 is 17 amino acids long. CDR3 DNA: TGTGCCAGCTCTCCCAGGCGACAGCAGCATAGCAATCAGCCCCAGCATTTT. Translated: CASSPRRQQHSNQPQHF. Complete variable domain (other parts from reference TRBV18 and TRBJ1-5): NAGVMQNPRHLVRRRGQEARLRCSPMKGHSHVYWYRQLPEEGLKFMVYLQKENIIDESGMPKERFSAEFPKEGPSILRIQQVVRGDSAAYFCASSPRRQQHSNQPQHFGDGTRLSIL.

The chain is built from TRBV19 and TRBJ2-5; 10 bases match TRBD2. The CDR3 totals 13 residues. The V and J ends lost 5 bases and 5 bases, in that order; junction bases with no gene match: 2. Germline values: CDR1 LNHDA, CDR2 SQIVND (reference sequence). The CDR3 region is CASSPSGSETQYF. The CDR3, as DNA: TGTGCCAGTAGTCCTAGCGGGAGTGAGACCCAGTACTTC.

V usage is TRBV29-1 and J usage is TRBJ1-2; 7 bases match TRBD1. The CDR3 spans 14 residues. The trim removed 5 bases at V and 4 bases at J, leaving 10 bases unmatched. In germline, CDR1 is SQVTM, CDR2 ANQGSEA. DNA of the CDR3: TGCAGCGTTCTTTCAACGGGACAGCCCTATGGCTACACCTTC. It encodes CSVLSTGQPYGYTF.

This clone was seen more than once but under ten times. At the DNA level, this CDR3 is encoded by other sequences in the same sample as well. The chain joins TRBV19 to TRBJ2-7, with TRBD1 as a possible D gene (6 bases). In germline, CDR1 is LNHDA, CDR2 SQIVND (reference sequence). This CDR3 has 15 amino acids. Trimming removed 1 base from V and 3 bases from J, with 13 bases in between. CDR3 sequence reads: CASSIGSGVIYEQYF. CDR3 DNA: TGTGCCAGTAGTATAGGTTCAGGGGTCATCTACGAGCAGTACTTC.

The gene calls are TRBV15 and TRBJ1-2; unclear D gene. The germline V gene has CDR1 LNHNV and CDR2 YYDKDF (reference sequence). V was cut by 0 bases and J by 12 bases, with 14 bases left in between. The length of the CDR3 is 13 residues. CDR3 residues: CATSREVREGHTF. CDR3 in DNA: TGTGCCACCAGCAGAGAAGTAAGGGAGGGCCACACCTTC.

This clone was observed many times. The chain couples TRBV27 to TRBJ2-7; TRBD1 matches 11 bases. The CDR3 runs 15 residues. CDR1 MNHEY and CDR2 SMNVEV come from the germline V gene (reference sequence). Trimming removed 4 bases from V and 9 bases from J; junction bases left unmatched: 11. In nucleotides, the CDR3 is TGTGCCAGCAGTTCCGGGGACAGGGGGGTAACGGTGCAGTACTTC. This sequence encodes CASSSGDRGVTVQYF.

This clone was found once. The J gene is TRBJ1-1, the V gene TRBV6-1; possible D gene TRBD1, 5 bases. This CDR3 has 13 residues. V shed 6 bases and J shed 1 base, with 9 bases lying between them. Germline values: CDR1 MNHNS, CDR2 SASEGT. The chain's CDR3 is CASRDRSNTEAFF. DNA for the CDR3: TGTGCCAGCAGAGACAGATCGAACACTGAAGCTTTCTTT.

This clone was counted a few times. The rearrangement joins TRBV7-3 to TRBJ2-7, with D maybe TRBD2 (6 bases). Trimming shortened V by 0 bases and J by 5 bases, and 8 bases separated the two germline ends. Germline V gene sequence: CDR1 SGHTA, CDR2 FQGTGA. CDR3 size: 13 residues. Here the CDR3 reads CASSLTRGHEQYF. The CDR3 DNA follows: TGTGCCAGCAGCTTAACGCGGGGCCACGAGCAGTACTTC.

The rearrangement uses TRBV7-8 and TRBJ2-1, with D unresolved. V was pared by 5 bases and J by 3 bases, with 11 bases between. CDR1 is SGHVS, CDR2 FQNEAQ, per germline. The CDR3 loop spans 14 amino acids. The CDR3 sequence: CASSEKRVYNEQFF. As DNA, the CDR3 is TGTGCCAGCAGCGAAAAGCGTGTCTACAATGAGCAGTTCTTC.

This clone was detected only a few times. The chain recombines TRBV7-2 with TRBJ2-7, with D maybe TRBD2 (6 bases). With 0 bases removed from V and 1 base from J, the gap between germline ends came to 10 bases. CDR1 SGHTA and CDR2 FQGNSA come from the germline V gene. The CDR3 totals 15 residues. The CDR3 region has the DNA TGTGCCAGCAGCTTAGCCTTAAGCGGGTCCTACGAGCAGTACTTC. Translation: CASSLALSGSYEQYF. Together with reference TRBV7-2 and TRBJ2-7, the CDR3 gives the full variable domain: GAGVSQSPSNKVTEKGKDVELRCDPISGHTALYWYRQSLGQGLEFLIYFQGNSAPDKSGLPSDRFSAERTGGSVSTLTIQRTQQEDSAVYLCASSLALSGSYEQYFGPGTRLTVT.

The rearrangement joins TRBV28 to TRBJ1-5; tentative D call: TRBD1 (6 bases). Germline values: CDR1 MDHEN, CDR2 SYDVKM. CDR3 size: 16 residues. V lost 3 bases and J 6 bases, leaving 18 bases between the germline ends. CDR3 coding DNA: TGTGCCAGCAGTTTCATCGGGGGGGCAGAGGTTCAGCCCCAGCATTTT. It encodes CASSFIGGAEVQPQHF.

This rearrangement joins TRBV19 to TRBJ2-1; TRBD2 matches 7 bases. This CDR3 is 15 amino acids long. The V segment lost 10 bases and the J segment 4 bases; nucleotides outside the gene matches: 13. Looked up from germline, CDR1 is LNHDA and CDR2 is SQIVND (reference sequence). The CDR3 nucleotides are TGTGCCACCACCTCGGGAGGTGGCCGATACAATGAGCAGTTCTTC. It yields the protein CATTSGGGRYNEQFF. Full variable domain (remainder filled in from reference TRBV19 and TRBJ2-1): DGGITQSPKYLFRKEGQNVTLSCEQNLNHDAMYWYRQDPGQGLRLIYYSQIVNDFQKGDIAEGYSVSREKKESFPLTVTSAQKNPTAFYLCATTSGGGRYNEQFFGPGTRLTVL.

The chain is built from TRBV13 and TRBJ2-3, with 9 bases fitting TRBD2. With 4 bases clipped from V and 0 bases from J, the junction kept 8 bases outside the gene matches. Germline-derived CDR1 and CDR2 are PRHDT and FYEKMQ (reference sequence). CDR3 length: 17 amino acids. In DNA form, the CDR3 reads TGTGCCAGCAGCTCCCTCCGGCTAGCGGGAAGCACAGATACGCAGTATTTT. Protein: CASSSLRLAGSTDTQYF.

This clone was observed once. The genes are TRBV6-5 and TRBJ1-3, with D perhaps matching TRBD1 (6 bases). Germline lookup yields CDR1 MNHEY and CDR2 SVGAGI. The length of the CDR3 is 15 residues. Trimming took off 3 bases at V and 0 bases at J, with 9 bases between the two ends. Here the CDR3 reads CASSYVGASGNTIYF. CDR3 coding DNA: TGTGCCAGCAGTTATGTGGGGGCCTCTGGAAACACCATATATTTT.